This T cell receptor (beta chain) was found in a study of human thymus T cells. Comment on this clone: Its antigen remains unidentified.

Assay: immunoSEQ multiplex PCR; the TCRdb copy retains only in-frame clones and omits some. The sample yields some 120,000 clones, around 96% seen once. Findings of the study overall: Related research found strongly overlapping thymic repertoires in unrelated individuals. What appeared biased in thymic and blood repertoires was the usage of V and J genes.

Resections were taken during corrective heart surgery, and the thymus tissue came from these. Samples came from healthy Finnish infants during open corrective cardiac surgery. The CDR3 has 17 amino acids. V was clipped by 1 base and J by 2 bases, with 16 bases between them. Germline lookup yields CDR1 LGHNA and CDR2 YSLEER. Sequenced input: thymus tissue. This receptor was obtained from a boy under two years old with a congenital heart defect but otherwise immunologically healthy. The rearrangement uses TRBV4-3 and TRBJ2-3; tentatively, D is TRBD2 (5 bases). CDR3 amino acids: CASSQVPSSALTDTQYF. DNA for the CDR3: TGCGCCAGCAGCCAAGTCCCTAGCAGTGCCCTCACAGATACGCAGTATTTT.